This T cell receptor beta chain is drawn from a study of T cell changes during pregnancy in multiple sclerosis. Assay: immunoSEQ multiplex PCR; the TCRdb copy retains only in-frame clones and omits some. Of 23,000 or so clones listed, roughly nine tenths are singletons. This CDR3 has 16 amino acids. The chain carries TRBV21-1 and TRBJ1-5; the table's D gene call, TRBD1, was not cross checked with the DNA. TRBV21-1 is given as a pseudogene. The material sequenced was CD8+ T cells from peripheral blood mononuclear cells, taken in the first trimester of pregnancy. This sequence was found in a female donor in good health, enrolled as a control in a pregnancy study. Written as DNA, the CDR3 is TGTGCCAGCAGCAAATTTGAGACAGAAAAAAATCAGCCCCAGCATTTT. It translates to CASSKFETEKNQPQHF.